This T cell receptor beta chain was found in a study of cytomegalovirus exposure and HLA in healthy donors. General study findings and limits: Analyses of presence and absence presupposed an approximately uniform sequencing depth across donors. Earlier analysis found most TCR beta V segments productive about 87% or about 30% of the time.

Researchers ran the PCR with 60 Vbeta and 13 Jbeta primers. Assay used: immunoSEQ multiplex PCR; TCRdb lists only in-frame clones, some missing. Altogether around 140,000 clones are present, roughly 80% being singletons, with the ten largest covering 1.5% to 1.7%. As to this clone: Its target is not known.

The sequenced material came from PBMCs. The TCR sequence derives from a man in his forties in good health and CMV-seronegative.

CDR3 amino acids: CASSLGRGGSEQFF. The DNA for the CDR3 is TGTGCCAGCAGCTTGGGGCGGGGGGGCAGTGAGCAGTTCTTC. The chain combines TRBV5-4 with TRBJ2-1; 9 bases align to TRBD2. Germline V gives CDR1 SGHNT, CDR2 YYREEE (reference sequence). This CDR3 is built from 14 residues. With V trimmed by 0 bases and J by 9 bases, 4 bases remained unmatched.